A selection of T cell receptor beta chains follows, all from one sample in a study of shared clonotypes between healthy human individuals. Clones were read by immunoSEQ multiplex PCR, and TCRdb kept only the in-frame ones, dropping some. The profile shows around 1,900,000 clones, around 93% of them singletons. Sample: naive CD8+ T cells from PBMCs. These receptors originate from a man between 18 and 29 years old in good health. Some clones in this sample may be carry-over from other donors' samples. Each CDR3 is given with its conserved first and last residue. The order of the fields is J gene, V gene, clone size, D gene, CDR3 DNA, CDR3 protein. A D gene is named only where the DNA matches it firmly. For some rows the clone size is stated as once, few or many, or as a class when expanded; others skip it.

j_gene: TRBJ1-1; v_gene: TRBV13; abundance: once; d_gene: NA; CDR3nt: TGTGCCAGCAGCTTTGGAAGGACTGAAGCTTTCTTT; CDR3aa: CASSFGRTEAFF
j_gene: TRBJ1-1; v_gene: TRBV4-1; abundance: NA; d_gene: NA; CDR3nt: TGCGCCAGCAGCCAAGCTGGGGGAAACACTGAAGCTTTCTTT; CDR3aa: CASSQAGGNTEAFF
j_gene: TRBJ2-5; v_gene: TRBV25-1; abundance: NA; d_gene: NA; CDR3nt: TGTGCCAGCAGTGACCTTCTGCCTCGGGAGACCCAGTACTTC; CDR3aa: CASSDLLPRETQYF
j_gene: TRBJ1-5; v_gene: TRBV12-5; abundance: few; d_gene: NA; CDR3nt: TGTGCTAGTGGTCGGGATAGCAATCAGCCCCAGCATTTT; CDR3aa: CASGRDSNQPQHF
j_gene: TRBJ2-2; v_gene: TRBV6-1; abundance: NA; d_gene: TRBD1; CDR3nt: TGTGCCAGCAGTGAATGGAAAGGGGGCCCCTTTAACACCGGGGAGCTGTTTTTT; CDR3aa: CASSEWKGGPFNTGELFF
j_gene: TRBJ2-7; v_gene: TRBV28; abundance: NA; d_gene: TRBD2; CDR3nt: TGTGCCAGCAGTATTGTAGCGGGAGGGCTTACAAACTCCTACGAGCAGTACTTC; CDR3aa: CASSIVAGGLTNSYEQYF
j_gene: TRBJ2-7; v_gene: TRBV6-1; abundance: NA; d_gene: NA; CDR3nt: TGTGCCGGGAGCCGGGCAGGGTCAAACGAGCAGTACTTC; CDR3aa: CAGSRAGSNEQYF
j_gene: TRBJ2-3; v_gene: TRBV4-3; abundance: NA; d_gene: NA; CDR3nt: TGCGCCAGCAGCCAAGAGTTAACCGGCGCCGAAGCAGATACGCAGTATTTT; CDR3aa: CASSQELTGAEADTQYF
j_gene: TRBJ2-1; v_gene: TRBV7-3; abundance: NA; d_gene: TRBD2; CDR3nt: TGTGCCAGCAGCTCTTTAGCGGGAGCGGGGAATGAGCAGTTCTTC; CDR3aa: CASSSLAGAGNEQFF
j_gene: TRBJ2-1; v_gene: TRBV27; abundance: NA; d_gene: TRBD2; CDR3nt: TGTGCCAGCAGTTGGGGACAGCTAGCGGGAGGGCCCGGGGATGAGCAGTTCTTC; CDR3aa: CASSWGQLAGGPGDEQFF
j_gene: TRBJ1-1; v_gene: TRBV7-9; abundance: once; d_gene: NA; CDR3nt: TGTGCCAGCAGCATCGACGTAGGGGACACTGAAGCTTTCTTT; CDR3aa: CASSIDVGDTEAFF
j_gene: TRBJ1-4; v_gene: TRBV18; abundance: NA; d_gene: NA; CDR3nt: TGTGCCAGCTCCCCGGAGGGACGGTTTAGGAGTGAAAAACTGTTTTTT; CDR3aa: CASSPEGRFRSEKLFF
j_gene: TRBJ2-1; v_gene: TRBV5-1; abundance: NA; d_gene: NA; CDR3nt: TGCGCCAGCAGCTTGGAAGGACTAACCTACAATGAGCAGTTCTTC; CDR3aa: CASSLEGLTYNEQFF